Presented here are 27 T cell receptor beta chains from one specimen sequenced in a study of shared clonotypes between healthy human individuals. Sequenced by immunoSEQ multiplex PCR; TCRdb stores in-frame clones only, minus some. Of 2 million to 2.5 million clones listed, over 90% are singletons. Sequencing was done on a sample of naive CD4+ T cells from PBMCs. Subset of the sample: CD45RA+ positively selected. The receptors were gathered from a man in his late teens or twenties in good health. Some clones in this sample may be carry-over from other donors' samples.

The rearrangement uses TRBV5-1 and TRBJ2-3; unclear D gene. Deletions cut 6 bases from V and 2 bases from J, with 13 bases between. Germline CDR1 SGHRS, CDR2 YFSETQ. The CDR3 contains 14 residues. This CDR3 is CASILAGNTDTQYF. In nucleotides, the CDR3 is TGCGCCAGCATCCTGGCCGGTAACACAGATACGCAGTATTTT.

On this clone itself: The sample contains more than one DNA sequence encoding this CDR3. The rearrangement links TRBV6-1 to TRBJ1-5; 9 nucleotides agree with TRBD1. The CDR3 is made up of 14 amino acids. The J segment lost 2 bases and the V segment lost 4 bases, leaving 0 bases of the junction unmatched. Germline assignment: CDR1 MNHNS and CDR2 SASEGT. CDR3 loop: CASSGTGGNQPQHF. The CDR3 DNA reads TGTGCCAGCAGTGGGACAGGGGGCAATCAGCCCCAGCATTTT.

The chain recombines TRBV28 with TRBJ2-7; D may match TRBD1 or TRBD2 (5 bases each). Germline CDR1 reads MDHEN; CDR2 reads SYDVKM. The germline V and J ends were trimmed by 7 bases and 4 bases, with 20 bases remaining between them. The CDR3 has 15 amino acids. This chain's CDR3 is CASTRGGLAVYEQYF. The CDR3 DNA reads as TGTGCCAGCACTCGGGGCGGGCTAGCCGTTTACGAGCAGTACTTC.

The chain combines TRBV30 with TRBJ1-4; D is possibly TRBD1 (6 bases). The CDR3 extends over 15 amino acids. CDR1 is GTSNPN, CDR2 SVGIG, per germline (reference sequence). V lost 3 bases to trimming and J lost 0 bases, with 11 bases between them. CDR3 sequence (DNA): TGTGCCTGGAGCCAGACAGGAGCAACTAATGAAAAACTGTTTTTT. Translated: CAWSQTGATNEKLFF.

About this clone: The same CDR3 can be traced to other DNA sequences in this sample. The chain is built from TRBV5-1 and TRBJ1-1, with 11 bases lining up with TRBD1. CDR1 is SGHRS and CDR2 is YFSETQ in the germline V gene. J gave up 5 bases and V 4 bases, and 4 bases lay outside the gene matches. This CDR3 spans 14 amino acids. CDR3 loop: CASSPGQGGTEAFF. CDR3 sequence (DNA): TGCGCCAGCAGCCCGGGACAGGGGGGAACTGAAGCTTTCTTT. The full variable domain, rest sourced from reference TRBV5-1 and TRBJ1-1, is KAGVTQTPRYLIKTRGQQVTLSCSPISGHRSVSWYQQTPGQGLQFLFEYFSETQRNKGNFPGRFSGRQFSNSRSEMNVSTLELGDSALYLCASSPGQGGTEAFFGQGTRLTVV.

The rearrangement joins TRBV29-1 to TRBJ1-2; D gene uncertain. This CDR3 spans 11 amino acids. V was cut by 7 bases and J by 1 base, with 7 bases left in between. In germline, CDR1 is SQVTM, CDR2 ANQGSEA. For the CDR3, the DNA is TGCAGCGAAGGTCATAACTATGGCTACACCTTC. It codes for CSEGHNYGYTF.

The gene calls are TRBV28 and TRBJ2-1; 7 nucleotides line up with TRBD1. The CDR3 spans 12 residues. Germline CDR1 and CDR2: MDHEN and SYDVKM. V shed 2 bases and J 14 bases; nucleotides not matched to a gene: 6. As DNA, the CDR3 is TGTGCCAGCAGTTTACTTGGCACAGGGGAGTTCTTC. Translating gives CASSLLGTGEFF.

The chain is built from TRBV4-1 and TRBJ2-5; 7 nucleotides line up with TRBD1. CDR3 size: 15 residues. The ends lost 5 bases at V and 5 bases at J; junction bases unmatched: 11. Germline CDR1 and CDR2: MGHRA and YSYEKL. The CDR3 region is CASSFTQGEWETQYF. For the CDR3, the DNA is TGCGCCAGCAGCTTTACTCAGGGGGAGTGGGAGACCCAGTACTTC.

The V call is TRBV11-2, the J call TRBJ2-1; the D is unclear. The CDR3 has 13 residues. Germline CDR1 is SGHAT and CDR2 is FQNNGV. Trimming shortened V by 1 base and J by 6 bases, and 7 bases separated the two germline ends. This chain's CDR3 is CASSLGLVNEQFF. The CDR3 coding sequence is TGTGCCAGCAGCTTAGGGCTAGTCAATGAGCAGTTCTTC. Full variable domain (missing parts from reference TRBV11-2 and TRBJ2-1): EAGVAQSPRYKIIEKRQSVAFWCNPISGHATLYWYQQILGQGPKLLIQFQNNGVVDDSQLPKDRFSAERLKGVDSTLKIQPAKLEDSAVYLCASSLGLVNEQFFGPGTRLTVL.

The V call is TRBV20-1, the J call TRBJ1-1; a weak D match, TRBD1 (5 bases). Germline CDR1 DFQATT, CDR2 SNEGSKA (reference sequence). The CDR3 spans 11 residues. The V gene lost 5 bases and the J gene lost 10 bases, with 14 bases spanning the gap. The CDR3 protein is CSAGHGAGAFF. Written as DNA, the CDR3 is TGCAGTGCTGGGCATGGGGCGGGAGCTTTCTTT.

With regard to this clone: This sample includes further DNA sequences coding for the same CDR3. This chain joins TRBV18 and TRBJ2-2, with 9 bases lining up with TRBD1. Looked up from germline, CDR1 is KGHSH and CDR2 is LQKENI. The CDR3 loop spans 15 amino acids. After removal of 3 bases from V and 5 bases from J, the junction contained 4 bases not matched to a gene. CDR3 amino acids: CASSPQGQGTGELFF. As DNA, the CDR3 is TGTGCCAGCTCACCCCAGGGACAGGGAACCGGGGAGCTGTTTTTT.

The rearrangement links TRBV19 to TRBJ2-1, with 12 bases matching TRBD1. Germline lookup yields CDR1 LNHDA and CDR2 SQIVND (reference sequence). The CDR3 spans 16 residues. V lost 5 bases, J lost 7 bases, and 9 bases stayed unmatched. The CDR3 loop is CASSLWDRGRGNEQFF. CDR3 in DNA: TGTGCCAGTAGTCTTTGGGACAGGGGGCGAGGGAATGAGCAGTTCTTC.

This clone came up once. The gene calls are TRBV5-8 and TRBJ1-2; weak D call: TRBD1 (6 bases). CDR1 is SGHTS and CDR2 is YDEGEE in the germline V gene. CDR3 size: 13 residues. Trimming cost V 2 bases and J 6 bases, with 11 bases left between them. The CDR3 protein is CASSFWGANGYTF. CDR3 DNA sequence: TGTGCCAGCAGCTTCTGGGGGGCAAATGGCTACACCTTC.

V gene TRBV18 combines with J gene TRBJ2-7, with 12 bases identical to TRBD1. The germline V gene has CDR1 KGHSH and CDR2 LQKENI. CDR3 size: 15 residues. V lost 2 bases, J lost 5 bases, and 4 bases stayed unmatched. This CDR3 is CASSPKGTGGHEQYF. The CDR3 DNA sequence: TGTGCCAGCTCACCAAAAGGGACAGGGGGCCACGAGCAGTACTTC.

V gene TRBV28 combines with J gene TRBJ1-5, with 7 nucleotides matching TRBD1. The CDR3 has 15 residues. Trimming at V came to 4 bases and at J to 4 bases, leaving 7 bases not matched to a gene. The germline V gene has CDR1 MDHEN and CDR2 SYDVKM. For the CDR3, the DNA is TGTGCCAGCAGTTCCCCGGGACAGATGAATCAGCCCCAGCATTTT. Its protein is CASSSPGQMNQPQHF.

This clone was recorded a few times. The chain couples TRBV10-3 to TRBJ1-1; possible D gene TRBD1, 6 bases. The V and J ends lost 6 bases and 3 bases respectively, with 11 bases between them. Germline CDR1 reads ENHRY; CDR2 reads SYGVKD. CDR3 length: 13 residues. The CDR3 region has the DNA TGTGCCATCAGGGCGAGGGGGTACACTGAAGCTTTCTTT. Protein product: CAIRARGYTEAFF.

This clone has more than one count but fewer than ten. J is TRBJ1-1 and V is TRBV9; D not resolved. Trimming cost V 0 bases and J 3 bases, with 12 bases left between them. This CDR3 has 15 residues. From germline, CDR1 is SGDLS and CDR2 YYNGEE. The CDR3: CASSVALGKDTEAFF. In nucleotides, the CDR3 is TGTGCCAGCAGCGTAGCTCTGGGAAAGGACACTGAAGCTTTCTTT.

The chain employs TRBV7-2 and TRBJ2-6; D is undetermined. With 3 bases removed from V and 0 bases from J, the gap between germline ends came to 3 bases. Germline assignment: CDR1 SGHTA and CDR2 FQGNSA. The CDR3 runs to 14 residues. The CDR3 nucleotides read TGTGCCAGCAGCTTCGACTCTGGGGCCAACGTCCTGACTTTC. This sequence encodes CASSFDSGANVLTF.

The chain couples TRBV19 to TRBJ2-7; D might be TRBD1 or TRBD2, each matching 5 bases. The germline gives CDR1 LNHDA, CDR2 SQIVND (reference sequence). The CDR3 is made up of 14 amino acids. The V end was cut by 1 base, the J end by 2 bases, with 9 bases between. Here the CDR3 reads CASSIAPGPYEQYF. CDR3 nucleotides: TGTGCCAGTAGTATAGCACCGGGGCCCTACGAGCAGTACTTC.

The V gene is TRBV6-6, the J gene TRBJ2-2; maybe TRBD2 (7 bases). The CDR3 loop spans 14 amino acids. The V and J ends lost 6 bases and 4 bases respectively, with 12 bases between them. CDR1 MNHNY and CDR2 SVGAGI come from the germline V gene (reference sequence). The CDR3 bases are TGTGCCAGCAGAGGGGGGGCGCCCACCGGGGAGCTGTTTTTT. Its protein product is CASRGGAPTGELFF.

Concerning this clone itself: Other nucleotide sequences from this sample produce the same CDR3. The chain recombines TRBV18 with TRBJ1-2; 7 nucleotides line up with TRBD1. This CDR3 comprises 13 residues. V shed 2 bases, J shed 3 bases, and the junction held 0 bases outside the gene matches. CDR1 is KGHSH, CDR2 LQKENI, per germline. For the CDR3, the DNA is TGTGCCAGCTCACCAACAGGGGACTATGGCTACACCTTC. It codes for CASSPTGDYGYTF.

The V call is TRBV9, the J call TRBJ1-4; the D is unclear. Deletions cut 0 bases from V and 3 bases from J, with 9 bases between. The CDR3 is made up of 15 amino acids. The germline V gene has CDR1 SGDLS and CDR2 YYNGEE. CDR3 sequence: CASSVGPVANEKLFF. The DNA of the CDR3 is TGTGCCAGCAGCGTAGGCCCAGTTGCTAATGAAAAACTGTTTTTT.

The CDR3 region has the DNA TGTGCCAGCAGGCAAACGGGGGGGACTGAAGCTTTCTTT. Its translation is CASRQTGGTEAFF. This chain links TRBV7-9 with TRBJ1-1, with a possible D match to TRBD1 (5 bases). Germline assignment: CDR1 SEHNR and CDR2 FQNEAQ (reference sequence). The V gene lost 6 bases and the J gene lost 5 bases, with 13 bases spanning the gap. The CDR3 sequence is 13 residues long.

The V gene is TRBV28, the J gene TRBJ2-7, with 10 bases lining up with TRBD1. The CDR3 totals 14 residues. Germline V CDR1 and CDR2: MDHEN, SYDVKM. V trimming: 6 bases; J trimming: 6 bases; junction bases outside the gene matches: 8. In DNA, the CDR3 is TGTGCCAGCAGCCTGGACAGGGGGATAAGCGAGCAGTACTTC. This codes for CASSLDRGISEQYF.

Note on this clone: One end of the junction varies from germline; a read error may be responsible. The gene calls are TRBV2 and TRBJ2-4; the D is unclear. Germline V lookup: CDR1 SNHLY, CDR2 FYNNEI. This CDR3 is built from 11 residues. The CDR3, as DNA: TGTGCCAGCAGGGAAGGAAACATTCAGTACTTC. Residues: CASREGNIQYF.

The rearrangement links TRBV19 to TRBJ1-5; 8 bases line up with TRBD1. The CDR3 is made up of 15 amino acids. Germline CDR1 LNHDA, CDR2 SQIVND (reference sequence). J lost 4 bases, V lost 5 bases, and 7 bases had no gene match. The CDR3 is CASSLSDRGNQPQHF. CDR3 bases: TGTGCCAGTAGTTTATCCGACAGGGGTAATCAGCCCCAGCATTTT.

The CDR3 spells CAISGITGPGNTIYF. Written as DNA, the CDR3 is TGTGCCATCAGTGGCATCACAGGGCCTGGAAACACCATATATTTT. The chain links TRBV10-3 to TRBJ1-3; D perhaps matches TRBD1 (6 bases). V lost 4 bases and J 2 bases, leaving 12 bases between the germline ends. The CDR3 runs 15 residues. Germline-derived CDR1 and CDR2 are ENHRY and SYGVKD.